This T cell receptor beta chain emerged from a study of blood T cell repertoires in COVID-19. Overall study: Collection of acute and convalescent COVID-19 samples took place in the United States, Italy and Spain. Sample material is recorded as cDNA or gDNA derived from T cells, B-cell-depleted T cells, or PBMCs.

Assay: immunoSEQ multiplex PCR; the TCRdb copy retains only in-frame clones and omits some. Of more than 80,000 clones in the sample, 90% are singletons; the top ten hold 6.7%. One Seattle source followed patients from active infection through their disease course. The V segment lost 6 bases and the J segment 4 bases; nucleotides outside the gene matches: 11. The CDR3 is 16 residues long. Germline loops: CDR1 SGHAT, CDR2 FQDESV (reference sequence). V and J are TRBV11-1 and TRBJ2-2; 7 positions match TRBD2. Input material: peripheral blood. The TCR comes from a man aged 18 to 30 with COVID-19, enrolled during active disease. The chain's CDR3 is CASSRTSVPGTGELFF. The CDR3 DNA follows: TGTGCCAGCAGTCGTACTAGCGTTCCAGGCACCGGGGAGCTGTTTTTT. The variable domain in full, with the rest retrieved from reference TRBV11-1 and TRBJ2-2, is EAEVAQSPRYKITEKSQAVAFWCDPISGHATLYWYRQILGQGPELLVQFQDESVVDDSQLPKDRFSAERLKGVDSTLKIQPAELGDSAMYLCASSRTSVPGTGELFFGEGSRLTVL.